Listed here are 7 T cell receptor beta chains from one sample, sequenced in a study of T cells in Graves' hyperthyroidism and ophthalmopathy. Amplification targeted TCR beta CDR3 regions from RNA transcripts. In the first-round RT-PCR of the TCR CDR3, the HTBI primer set was used. From the multiplex PCR reads, TCRdb called clonotypes with MiXCR, one entry per CDR3 protein. Of approximately 700,000 distinct CDR3 sequences in the sample, about 45% were seen once. The sequenced sample was peripheral blood or thyroid tissue (not recorded which). Source of these receptors: an adult man with Graves' disease, either hyperthyroidism or ophthalmopathy (not recorded which).

This sequence joins TRBV5-1 and TRBJ2-2; D tentatively reads TRBD1 or TRBD2 (6 bases each). The CDR3 runs 15 residues. Per germline, CDR1 SGHRS and CDR2 YFSETQ. V lost 1 base, J lost 6 bases, and 13 bases lay in between. The DNA for the CDR3 is TGCGCCAGCAGCTTGAGCCCGGGGGCAGCCGGGGAGCTGTTTTTT. It yields the protein CASSLSPGAAGELFF.

The genes are TRBV11-2 and TRBJ2-5, with 9 nucleotides matching TRBD1. Germline V gene lookup returns CDR1 SGHAT and CDR2 FQNNGV. With 1 base clipped from V and 5 bases from J, the junction kept 17 bases outside the gene matches. This CDR3 has 19 residues. The CDR3 loop reads CASSLAPPSGTGSRETQYF. CDR3 in DNA: TGTGCCAGCAGCTTAGCTCCCCCTTCAGGGACAGGGAGTCGTGAGACCCAGTACTTC.

This clonotype has more than one count but fewer than ten. The chain is built from TRBV7-9 and TRBJ1-2, with unresolved D. Looked up from germline, CDR1 is SEHNR and CDR2 is FQNEAQ (reference sequence). The CDR3 covers 14 residues. V lost 1 base and J lost 4, with 10 bases in between. CDR3 loop: CASSLVDLRYGYTF. Here the CDR3 DNA reads TGTGCCAGCAGCTTAGTGGACCTCCGCTATGGCTACACCTTC. The entire variable domain, with the rest obtained from reference TRBV7-9 and TRBJ1-2, is as follows: DTGVSQNPRHKITKRGQNVTFRCDPISEHNRLYWYRQTLGQGPEFLTYFQNEAQLEKSRLLSDRFSAERPKGSFSTLEIQRTEQGDSAMYLCASSLVDLRYGYTFGSGTRLTVV.

This chain joins TRBV6-6 and TRBJ1-1; possibly TRBD1 for D (5 bases). With 4 bases removed from V and 4 bases from J, the gap between germline ends came to 13 bases. Germline V gene sequence: CDR1 MNHNY, CDR2 SVGAGI (reference sequence). The CDR3 has 14 residues. The DNA for the CDR3 is TGTGCCAGCAGTTCCGAGGAAAGGGGCACTGAAGCTTTCTTT. Protein sequence: CASSSEERGTEAFF.

This clonotype showed up just a few times. The chain joins TRBV12-3 or TRBV12-4 to TRBJ1-2; 10 bases align to TRBD1. The ends lost 4 bases at V and 6 bases at J; junction bases unmatched: 8. This CDR3 spans 15 amino acids. The CDR3 spells CASSYRTGGNDGYTF. For the CDR3, the DNA is TGTGCCAGCAGTTACCGGACAGGGGGGAATGATGGCTACACCTTC.

This clonotype was observed once. The rearrangement uses TRBV13 and TRBJ1-2; D gene uncertain. This CDR3 spans 13 amino acids. V lost 6 bases and J lost 7, with 15 bases in between. From germline, CDR1 is PRHDT and CDR2 FYEKMQ (reference sequence). The CDR3 DNA reads as TGTGCCAGCAGTTACGGGGAAATACGTGGCTACACCTTC. Residues: CASSYGEIRGYTF.

In its sample, this clonotype was seen many times. CDR3 coding DNA: TGCAGTGCTGGCCCCCTGACAGGCTACACTGAAGCTTTCTTT. This codes for CSAGPLTGYTEAFF. The genes are TRBV20-1 and TRBJ1-1; D possibly corresponds to TRBD1 (6 bases). Trimming removed 5 bases at V and 3 bases at J, with 16 bases between. Germline CDR1 DFQATT, CDR2 SNEGSKA (reference sequence). This CDR3 region has 14 residues.